These 21 T cell receptor beta chains were all obtained from the same sample, sequenced in a study of technical replicates of blood from several donors. The data were produced by immunoSEQ multiplex PCR, yet TCRdb's version contains in-frame clones alone and is incomplete. The table shows tens of thousands of clones, with around 92% occurring only once. The specimen sequenced was T cells isolated from PBMCs. Receptor source: a human donor in good health.

The J gene is TRBJ1-6, the V gene TRBV7-9; D not resolved. CDR1 is SEHNR, CDR2 FQNEAQ, per germline (reference sequence). This CDR3 contains 14 residues. Trimming took 9 bases from V and 9 from J, leaving 18 bases between them. CDR3 amino acids: CASPPDLLGSPLHF. DNA for the CDR3: TGTGCCAGTCCTCCCGACTTACTGGGTTCACCCCTCCACTTT.

The V and J genes are TRBV14 and TRBJ2-1; D remains unclear. Between the trimmed V and J ends, which lost 4 bases and 0 bases, there was a span of 10 bases. The CDR3 is 15 residues long. The germline V gene has CDR1 SGHDN and CDR2 FVKESK. This CDR3 is CASSPTAGSYNEQFF. CDR3 coding DNA: TGTGCCAGCAGCCCTACAGCAGGCTCCTACAATGAGCAGTTCTTC.

J is TRBJ1-3 and V is TRBV9, with TRBD1 matching over 9 bases. The CDR3 has 14 residues. Germline V gene lookup returns CDR1 SGDLS and CDR2 YYNGEE. V lost 4 bases, J lost 8 bases, and 7 bases stayed unmatched. The CDR3 nucleotides read TGTGCCAGCAGCCCCCGGACAGGGGCGTACACCATATATTTT. Protein product: CASSPRTGAYTIYF.

This clone has only one observation. The CDR3 coding sequence is TGTGCCAGCAGTCATGGACAGACCGCGTACGAGCAGTACTTC. Its translation is CASSHGQTAYEQYF. The chain joins TRBV27 to TRBJ2-7, with a tentative D call TRBD1 (6 bases). The CDR3 length is 14 residues. V was cut by 5 bases and J by 4 bases, with 15 bases left in between. The germline V gene has CDR1 MNHEY and CDR2 SMNVEV (reference sequence).

V usage is TRBV28 and J usage is TRBJ2-7; the D gene is possibly TRBD1 (5 bases). Germline assignment: CDR1 MDHEN and CDR2 SYDVKM. Trimming cost V 6 bases and J 0 bases, with 15 bases left between them. The CDR3 consists of 15 residues. CDR3 sequence reads: CASRNTGFGSYEQYF. CDR3 bases: TGTGCCAGCAGGAATACAGGATTTGGCTCCTACGAGCAGTACTTC.

The rearrangement uses TRBV19 and TRBJ1-1; D may be TRBD1 (5 bases). The V gene lost 1 base and the J gene lost 0 bases, with 9 bases spanning the gap. The CDR3 covers 15 residues. Germline-derived CDR1 and CDR2 are LNHDA and SQIVND (reference sequence). DNA of the CDR3: TGTGCCAGTAGTATAGTGGGGCAGTTGAACACTGAAGCTTTCTTT. It is translated as CASSIVGQLNTEAFF.

This clone was counted only a few times. The chain recombines TRBV5-4 with TRBJ1-1; 8 bases agree with TRBD1. The CDR3 spans 15 residues. The J segment lost 1 base and the V segment lost 5 bases, leaving 7 bases of the junction unmatched. CDR1 is SGHNT and CDR2 is YYREEE in the germline V gene (reference sequence). The CDR3: CASSRPGQGNTEAFF. CDR3 in DNA: TGTGCCAGCAGTCGGCCCGGACAGGGGAACACTGAAGCTTTCTTT.

This clone appeared a few times. This chain joins TRBV6-6 and TRBJ2-7; 11 bases fit TRBD1. Trimming cost V 7 bases and J 3 bases; bases outside gene matches: 5. In germline, CDR1 is MNHNY, CDR2 SVGAGI (reference sequence). The CDR3 loop spans 14 amino acids. CDR3 sequence (DNA): TGTGCCAGCAACCCCGGGACAGGGGGCTACGAGCAGTACTTC. Protein sequence: CASNPGTGGYEQYF.

The V gene is TRBV28, the J gene TRBJ2-1; TRBD2 matches 11 bases. Trimming took 5 bases from V and 4 from J; bases not matched to a gene: 10. The CDR3 loop spans 17 amino acids. Germline V gene lookup returns CDR1 MDHEN and CDR2 SYDVKM. The CDR3, as DNA: TGTGCCAGCAGTCTCCTCACCGGGACTAGCGGATACAATGAGCAGTTCTTC. Translated, it gives CASSLLTGTSGYNEQFF.

The chain joins TRBV27 to TRBJ1-5, with a weak D call TRBD1 (5 bases). Germline CDR1 is MNHEY and CDR2 is SMNVEV (reference sequence). Trimming took 3 bases from V and 7 from J, leaving 16 bases between them. There are 15 residues in the CDR3. The CDR3 region has the DNA TGTGCCAGCAGTTTGGACGCGGGGGAAGGGCAGCCCCAGCATTTT. Translated: CASSLDAGEGQPQHF.

V and J are TRBV5-5 and TRBJ2-1; unclear D gene. CDR3 length equals 12 residues. Germline values: CDR1 SGHKS, CDR2 YYEKEE (reference sequence). The V gene lost 4 bases and the J gene lost 7 bases, with 9 bases spanning the gap. CDR3 coding DNA: TGTGCCAGCAGCCCCTATCGGAATGAGCAGTTCTTC. Amino acids: CASSPYRNEQFF.

This clone was detected only a few times. V usage is TRBV2 and J usage is TRBJ1-2; TRBD1 aligns across 9 bases. Looked up from germline, CDR1 is SNHLY and CDR2 is FYNNEI. The V segment lost 8 bases and the J segment 0 bases; nucleotides outside the gene matches: 7. The CDR3 runs 15 residues. The CDR3 nucleotides read TGTGCCAGCTATGGACAGGGGAAATCTAACTATGGCTACACCTTC. The encoded protein is CASYGQGKSNYGYTF.

The chain employs TRBV11-2 and TRBJ1-4; 8 nucleotides line up with TRBD1. The V segment lost 4 bases and the J segment 11 bases; nucleotides outside the gene matches: 6. Per the germline V gene, CDR1 is SGHAT and CDR2 is FQNNGV. This CDR3 spans 13 amino acids. As DNA, the CDR3 is TGTGCCAGCAGCTCGGACAGGGTGGACAAACTGTTTTTT. Encoded protein: CASSSDRVDKLFF. The whole variable domain, filled in from reference TRBV11-2 and TRBJ1-4, reads EAGVAQSPRYKIIEKRQSVAFWCNPISGHATLYWYQQILGQGPKLLIQFQNNGVVDDSQLPKDRFSAERLKGVDSTLKIQPAKLEDSAVYLCASSSDRVDKLFFGSGTQLSVL.

The V gene is TRBV5-4, the J gene TRBJ1-3, with no clear D. CDR1 is SGHNT, CDR2 YYREEE, per germline (reference sequence). Trimming removed 0 bases from V and 1 base from J, with 5 bases in between. The CDR3 has 14 residues. The CDR3: CASSLGGSGNTIYF. CDR3 coding DNA: TGTGCCAGCAGCTTGGGAGGTTCTGGAAACACCATATATTTT.

This chain joins TRBV29-1 and TRBJ2-5; a possible D gene is TRBD2 (6 bases). The V end lost 6 bases, the J end lost 5 bases, and 13 bases lay between the germline ends. The CDR3 is made up of 12 amino acids. Germline V gene lookup returns CDR1 SQVTM and CDR2 ANQGSEA. CDR3 DNA: TGCAGCGTCTGGAAGGGGAGGGAGACCCAGTACTTC. Protein product: CSVWKGRETQYF.

This chain uses TRBV10-3 with TRBJ1-1; 7 bases are a match to TRBD1. The V gene end was trimmed by 10 bases and the J gene end by 0 bases; junction bases not matched to a gene: 5. Germline CDR1 and CDR2: ENHRY and SYGVKD. This CDR3 region has 13 residues. CDR3 coding DNA: TGTGCCACCGGAGACAGGGTGAACACTGAAGCTTTCTTT. Translating gives CATGDRVNTEAFF.

V usage is TRBV5-6 and J usage is TRBJ1-2; D possibly corresponds to TRBD1 (5 bases). Per the germline V gene, CDR1 is SGHDT and CDR2 is YYEEEE. CDR3 length: 14 residues. Trimming removed 0 bases from V and 4 bases from J, with 10 bases in between. CDR3 in DNA: TGTGCCAGCAGCTTGGCCGGAGGGACCTATGGCTACACCTTC. It codes for CASSLAGGTYGYTF.

The genes are TRBV13 and TRBJ1-3; D is unclear. The CDR3 runs 16 residues. Germline assignment: CDR1 PRHDT and CDR2 FYEKMQ (reference sequence). The V gene lost 4 bases and the J gene lost 4 bases, with 17 bases spanning the gap. CDR3 coding DNA: TGTGCCAGCAGCTCATTGGGCCGAGCCGAAGGAAACACCATATATTTT. This gives the protein CASSSLGRAEGNTIYF.

This chain joins TRBV6-4 and TRBJ2-2; D gene unclear. Trimming removed 4 bases from V and 7 bases from J, with 4 bases in between. CDR3 length equals 11 residues. Per the germline V gene, CDR1 is MRHNA and CDR2 is SNTAGT. CDR3 sequence: CASSAGGELFF. CDR3 nucleotides: TGTGCCAGCAGTGCGGGCGGGGAGCTGTTTTTT.

The chain joins TRBV5-8 to TRBJ1-2; D ambiguous. V was cut by 0 bases and J by 7 bases, with 4 bases left in between. This CDR3 is 11 amino acids long. From germline, CDR1 is SGHTS and CDR2 YDEGEE. The CDR3 DNA reads as TGTGCCAGCAGCTTGGATAGTGGCTACACCTTC. This codes for CASSLDSGYTF.

This clone was counted only a few times. The chain uses TRBV25-1 and TRBJ2-2, with TRBD1 matching 9 bases. The germline gives CDR1 MGHDK, CDR2 SYGVNS. The CDR3 runs 16 residues. Germline trimming cut 3 bases from V and 3 bases from J; bases unmatched to any gene: 5. Here the CDR3 reads CASSDRQGGYTGELFF. In DNA, the CDR3 is TGTGCCAGCAGTGATCGACAGGGGGGATACACCGGGGAGCTGTTTTTT.